This T cell receptor (beta chain) was identified in a study of T cells in Graves' hyperthyroidism and ophthalmopathy. This clonotype has only a few counts. Authors of the study amplified TCR beta CDR3 regions from RNA transcripts. The HTBI set primed first-round TCR CDR3 RT-PCR. MiXCR, applied by TCRdb to the multiplex PCR reads, yields one record per CDR3 protein. This sample carries 530,000 or so distinct CDR3 sequences, roughly 25% of them seen once, and the ten largest clones take roughly 12%. The origin of this receptor is a woman aged 25 to 39 with Graves' ophthalmopathy. The sequenced sample consisted of blood.

CDR3 nucleotides: TGTGCCAGCAGAAGGGACTTGATCAACGAGCAGTACTTC. It translates to CASRRDLINEQYF. The rearrangement joins TRBV6-1 to TRBJ2-7; weak D call: TRBD2 (6 bases). Trimming took off 6 bases at V and 5 bases at J, with 14 bases between the two ends. Germline V lookup: CDR1 MNHNS, CDR2 SASEGT. This CDR3 has 13 residues.